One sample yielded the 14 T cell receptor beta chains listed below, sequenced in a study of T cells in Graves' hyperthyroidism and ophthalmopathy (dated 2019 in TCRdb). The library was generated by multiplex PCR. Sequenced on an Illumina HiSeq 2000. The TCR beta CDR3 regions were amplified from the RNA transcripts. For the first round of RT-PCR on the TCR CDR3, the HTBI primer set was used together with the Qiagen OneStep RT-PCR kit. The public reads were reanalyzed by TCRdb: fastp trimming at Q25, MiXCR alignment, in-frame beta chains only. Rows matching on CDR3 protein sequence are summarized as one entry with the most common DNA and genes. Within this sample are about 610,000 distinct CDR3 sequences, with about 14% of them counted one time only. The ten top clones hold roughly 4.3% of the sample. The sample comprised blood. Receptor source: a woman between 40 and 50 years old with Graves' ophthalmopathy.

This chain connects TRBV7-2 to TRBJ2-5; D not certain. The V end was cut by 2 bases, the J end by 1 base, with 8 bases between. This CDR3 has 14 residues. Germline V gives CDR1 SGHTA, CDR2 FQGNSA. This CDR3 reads CASSLWVVQETQYF. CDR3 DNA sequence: TGTGCCAGCAGCTTATGGGTAGTCCAAGAGACCCAGTACTTC.

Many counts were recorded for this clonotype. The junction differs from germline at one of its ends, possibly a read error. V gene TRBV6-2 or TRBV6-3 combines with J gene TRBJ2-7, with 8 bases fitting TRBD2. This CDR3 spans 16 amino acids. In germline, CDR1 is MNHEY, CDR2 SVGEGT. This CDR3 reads CASSYSPGLVSFEQYF. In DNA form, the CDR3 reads TGTGCCAGCAGTTACTCCCCGGGACTAGTTTCCTTCGAGCAGTACTTC.

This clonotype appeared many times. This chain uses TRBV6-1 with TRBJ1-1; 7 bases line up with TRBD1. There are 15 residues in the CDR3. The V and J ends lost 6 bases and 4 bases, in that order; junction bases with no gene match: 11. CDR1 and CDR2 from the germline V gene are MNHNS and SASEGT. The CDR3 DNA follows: TGTGCCAGCAGCACAGGGGTTGGTCACGGCACTGAAGCTTTCTTT. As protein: CASSTGVGHGTEAFF.

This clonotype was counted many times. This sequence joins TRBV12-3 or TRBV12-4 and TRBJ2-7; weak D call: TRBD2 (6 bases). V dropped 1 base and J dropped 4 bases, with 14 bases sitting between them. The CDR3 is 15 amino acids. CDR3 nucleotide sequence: TGTGCCAGCAGTTTAGTCGGGAGTGGTGTTTACGAGCAGTACTTC. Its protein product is CASSLVGSGVYEQYF.

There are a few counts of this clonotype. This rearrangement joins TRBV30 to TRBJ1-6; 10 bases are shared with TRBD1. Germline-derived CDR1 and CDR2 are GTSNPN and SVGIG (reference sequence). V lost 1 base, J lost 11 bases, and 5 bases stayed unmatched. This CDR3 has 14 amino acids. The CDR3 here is CAWSGDRGSAPLHF. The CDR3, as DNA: TGTGCCTGGAGTGGGGACAGGGGTTCGGCACCCCTCCACTTT.

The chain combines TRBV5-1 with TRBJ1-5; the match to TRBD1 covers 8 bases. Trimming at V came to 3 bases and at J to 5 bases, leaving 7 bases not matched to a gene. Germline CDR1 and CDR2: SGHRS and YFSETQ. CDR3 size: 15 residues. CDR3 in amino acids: CASSYGQGSDQPQHF. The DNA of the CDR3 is TGCGCCAGCAGCTACGGACAGGGAAGTGATCAGCCCCAGCATTTT.

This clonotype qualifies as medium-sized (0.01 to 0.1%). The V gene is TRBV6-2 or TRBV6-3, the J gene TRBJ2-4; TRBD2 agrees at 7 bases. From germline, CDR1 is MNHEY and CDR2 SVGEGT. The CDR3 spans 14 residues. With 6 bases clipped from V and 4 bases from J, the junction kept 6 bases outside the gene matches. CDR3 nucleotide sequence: TGTGCCAGCAGCCCCGGGACTACGAAAAACATTCAGTACTTC. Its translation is CASSPGTTKNIQYF.

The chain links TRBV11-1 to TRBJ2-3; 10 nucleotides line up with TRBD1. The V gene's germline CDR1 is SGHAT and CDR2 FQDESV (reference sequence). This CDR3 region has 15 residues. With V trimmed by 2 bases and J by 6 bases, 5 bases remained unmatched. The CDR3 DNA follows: TGTGCCAGCAGCTTATCGACAGGGGGCAGGGATACGCAGTATTTT. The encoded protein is CASSLSTGGRDTQYF.

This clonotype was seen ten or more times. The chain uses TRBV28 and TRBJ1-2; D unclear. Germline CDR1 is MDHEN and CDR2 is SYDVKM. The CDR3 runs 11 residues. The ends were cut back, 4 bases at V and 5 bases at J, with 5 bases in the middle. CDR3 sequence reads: CASSYGYGYTF. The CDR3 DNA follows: TGTGCCAGCAGTTACGGTTATGGCTACACCTTC.

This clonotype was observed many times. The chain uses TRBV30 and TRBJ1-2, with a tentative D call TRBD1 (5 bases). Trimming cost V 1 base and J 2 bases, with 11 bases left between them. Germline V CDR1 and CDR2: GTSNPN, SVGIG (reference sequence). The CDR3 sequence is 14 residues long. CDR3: CAWSGRWGNYGYTF. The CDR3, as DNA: TGTGCCTGGAGTGGAAGGTGGGGGAACTATGGCTACACCTTC.

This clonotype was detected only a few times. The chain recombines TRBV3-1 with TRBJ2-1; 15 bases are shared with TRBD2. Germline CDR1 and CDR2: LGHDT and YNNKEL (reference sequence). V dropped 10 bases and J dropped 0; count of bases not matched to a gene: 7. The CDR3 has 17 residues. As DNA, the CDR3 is TGTGCCATCGGGACTAGCGGGAGGCCGAGCTCCTACAATGAGCAGTTCTTC. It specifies CAIGTSGRPSSYNEQFF.

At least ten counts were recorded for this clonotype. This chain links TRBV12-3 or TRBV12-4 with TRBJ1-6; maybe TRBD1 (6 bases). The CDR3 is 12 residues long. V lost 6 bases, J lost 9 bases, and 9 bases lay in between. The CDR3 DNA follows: TGTGCCAGCAGGGCCAGGGGTTCACCCCTCCACTTT. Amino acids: CASRARGSPLHF.

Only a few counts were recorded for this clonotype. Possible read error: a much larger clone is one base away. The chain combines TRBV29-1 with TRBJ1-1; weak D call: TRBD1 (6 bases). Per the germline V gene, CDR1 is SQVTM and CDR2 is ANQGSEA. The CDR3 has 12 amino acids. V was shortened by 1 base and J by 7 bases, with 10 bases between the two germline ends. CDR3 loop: CSVEAGASEAFF. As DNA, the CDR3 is TGCAGCGTTGAAGCGGGGGCGAGTGAAGCTTTCTTT.

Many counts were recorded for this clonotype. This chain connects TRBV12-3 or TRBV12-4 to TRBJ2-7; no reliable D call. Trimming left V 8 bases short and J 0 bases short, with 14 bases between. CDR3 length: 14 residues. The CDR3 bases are TGTGCCAGCCAAAATCAGGTGAACTCCTACGAGCAGTACTTC. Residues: CASQNQVNSYEQYF.